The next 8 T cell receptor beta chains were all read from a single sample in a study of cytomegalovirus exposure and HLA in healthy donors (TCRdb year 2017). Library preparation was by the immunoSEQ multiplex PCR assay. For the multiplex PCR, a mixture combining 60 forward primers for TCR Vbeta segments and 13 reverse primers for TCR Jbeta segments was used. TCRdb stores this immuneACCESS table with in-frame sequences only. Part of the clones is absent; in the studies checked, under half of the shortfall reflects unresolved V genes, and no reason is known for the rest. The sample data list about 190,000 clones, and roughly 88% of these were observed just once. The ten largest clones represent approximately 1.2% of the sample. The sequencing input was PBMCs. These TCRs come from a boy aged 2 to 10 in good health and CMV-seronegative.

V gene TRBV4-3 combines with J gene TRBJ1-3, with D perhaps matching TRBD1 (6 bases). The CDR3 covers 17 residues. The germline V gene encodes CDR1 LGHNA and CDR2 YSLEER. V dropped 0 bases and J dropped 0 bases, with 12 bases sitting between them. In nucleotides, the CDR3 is TGCGCCAGCAGCCAAGATTTGGGACACCTCTCTGGAAACACCATATATTTT. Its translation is CASSQDLGHLSGNTIYF.

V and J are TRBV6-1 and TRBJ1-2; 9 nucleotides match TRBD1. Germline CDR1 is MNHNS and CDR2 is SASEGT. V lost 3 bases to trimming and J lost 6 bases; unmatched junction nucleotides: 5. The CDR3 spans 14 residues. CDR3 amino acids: CASSDDRGANGYTF. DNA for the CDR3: TGTGCCAGCAGTGACGACAGGGGGGCAAATGGCTACACCTTC.

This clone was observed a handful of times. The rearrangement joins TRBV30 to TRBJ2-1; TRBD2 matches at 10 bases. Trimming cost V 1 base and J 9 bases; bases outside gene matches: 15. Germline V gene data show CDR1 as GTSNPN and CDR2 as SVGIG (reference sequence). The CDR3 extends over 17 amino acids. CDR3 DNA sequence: TGTGCCTGGAGTGGCCGGAGCGGGGGGGCCATATCGGGTGAGCAGTTCTTC. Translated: CAWSGRSGGAISGEQFF. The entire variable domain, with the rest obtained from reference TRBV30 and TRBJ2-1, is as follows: SQTIHQWPATLVQPVGSPLSLECTVEGTSNPNLYWYRQAAGRGLQLLFYSVGIGQISSEVPQNLSASRPQDRQFILSSKKLLLSDSGFYLCAWSGRSGGAISGEQFFGPGTRLTVL.

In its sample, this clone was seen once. The CDR3 region has the DNA TGTGCCAGCAGCTTTGAGGGGACAGGTGGAAACACCATATATTTT. It codes for CASSFEGTGGNTIYF. The genes are TRBV7-9 and TRBJ1-3; 8 nucleotides agree with TRBD1. The V gene end was trimmed by 3 bases and the J gene end by 3 bases; junction bases not matched to a gene: 4. Looked up from germline, CDR1 is SEHNR and CDR2 is FQNEAQ (reference sequence). This CDR3 contains 15 residues.

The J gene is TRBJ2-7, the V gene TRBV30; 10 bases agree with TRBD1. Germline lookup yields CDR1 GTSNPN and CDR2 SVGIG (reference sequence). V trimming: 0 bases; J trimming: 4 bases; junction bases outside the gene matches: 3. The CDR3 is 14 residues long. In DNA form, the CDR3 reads TGTGCCTGGAGTGTACGGGACAGGGGATACGAGCAGTACTTC. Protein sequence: CAWSVRDRGYEQYF. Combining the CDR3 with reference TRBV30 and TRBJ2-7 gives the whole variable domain SQTIHQWPATLVQPVGSPLSLECTVEGTSNPNLYWYRQAAGRGLQLLFYSVGIGQISSEVPQNLSASRPQDRQFILSSKKLLLSDSGFYLCAWSVRDRGYEQYFGPGTRLTVT.

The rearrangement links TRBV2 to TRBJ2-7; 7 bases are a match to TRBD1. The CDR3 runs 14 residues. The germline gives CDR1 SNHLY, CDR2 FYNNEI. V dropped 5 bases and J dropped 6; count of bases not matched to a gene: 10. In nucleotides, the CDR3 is TGTGCCAGCAGTTGGGACAGCTTCGTGTCCGAGCAGTACGTC. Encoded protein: CASSWDSFVSEQYV.

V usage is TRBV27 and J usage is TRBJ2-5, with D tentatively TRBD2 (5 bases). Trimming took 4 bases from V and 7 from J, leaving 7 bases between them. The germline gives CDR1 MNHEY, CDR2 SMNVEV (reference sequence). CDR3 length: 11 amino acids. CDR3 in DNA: TGTGCCAGCAGTTCCGCGGGGACCCAGTACTTC. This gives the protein CASSSAGTQYF.

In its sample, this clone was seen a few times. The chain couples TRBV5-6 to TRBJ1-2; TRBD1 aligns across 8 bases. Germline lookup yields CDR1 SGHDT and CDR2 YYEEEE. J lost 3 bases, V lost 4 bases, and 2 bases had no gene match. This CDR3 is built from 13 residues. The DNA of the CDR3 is TGTGCCAGCAGCCTGGGACAGGACTATGGCTACACCTTC. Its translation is CASSLGQDYGYTF.